One sample yielded the 28 T cell receptor beta chains listed below, sequenced in a study of blood T cell repertoires in COVID-19. Sequenced by immunoSEQ multiplex PCR; TCRdb stores in-frame clones only, minus some. The table lists some 30,000 clones, roughly 90% of them singletons. Sequencing was done on a sample of peripheral blood. The receptor source for this set is a man aged 60-69 years with active COVID-19.

The chain has TRBV5-4 and TRBJ2-6, with D maybe TRBD2 (7 bases). Germline assignment: CDR1 SGHNT and CDR2 YYREEE (reference sequence). This CDR3 has 15 residues. V gave up 6 bases and J gave up 4 bases, with 14 bases separating them. Written as DNA, the CDR3 is TGTGCCAGCAATGGGGGGGCGCTGGGGGCCAACGTCCTGACTTTC. This codes for CASNGGALGANVLTF. Full variable domain (remainder filled in from reference TRBV5-4 and TRBJ2-6): ETGVTQSPTHLIKTRGQQVTLRCSSQSGHNTVSWYQQALGQGPQFIFQYYREEENGRGNFPPRFSGLQFPNYSSELNVNALELDDSALYLCASNGGALGANVLTFGAGSRLTVL.

This rearrangement joins TRBV7-8 to TRBJ1-2, with D unresolved. Germline V gives CDR1 SGHVS, CDR2 FQNEAQ. The CDR3 contains 15 residues. V was clipped by 1 base and J by 4 bases, with 13 bases between them. This chain's CDR3 is CASSLGPGSGYGYTF. Here the CDR3 DNA reads TGTGCCAGCAGCTTAGGACCGGGTTCCGGCTATGGCTACACCTTC. The full variable domain, completed using reference TRBV7-8 and TRBJ1-2, is GAGVSQSPRYKVAKRGQDVALRCDPISGHVSLFWYQQALGQGPEFLTYFQNEAQLDKSGLPSDRFFAERPEGSVSTLKIQRTQQEDSAVYLCASSLGPGSGYGYTFGSGTRLTVV.

V is TRBV28 and J is TRBJ1-5; D is unclear. Trimming cost V 3 bases and J 7 bases, with 13 bases left between them. The germline gives CDR1 MDHEN, CDR2 SYDVKM. This CDR3 is built from 14 residues. The CDR3 loop reads CASSLRGEEQPQHF. The CDR3 DNA reads TGTGCCAGCAGTTTGCGCGGGGAGGAGCAGCCCCAGCATTTT.

This clone was seen only a few times. The chain joins TRBV5-1 to TRBJ2-7; 12 bases agree with TRBD1. Germline V CDR1 and CDR2: SGHRS, YFSETQ. The length of the CDR3 is 15 residues. After removal of 4 bases from V and 4 bases from J, the junction contained 6 bases not matched to a gene. CDR3 sequence (DNA): TGCGCCAGCAGCCCACGGGGACAGGGGGCGTACGAGCAGTACTTC. Its translation is CASSPRGQGAYEQYF.

The chain has TRBV7-9 and TRBJ2-1, with TRBD2 matching 7 bases. The germline gives CDR1 SEHNR, CDR2 FQNEAQ (reference sequence). The CDR3 runs 17 residues. V lost 1 base to trimming and J lost 3 bases; unmatched junction nucleotides: 9. CDR3 coding DNA: TGTGCCAGCAGCTTAGTAGCGGGTAGCGCTTTCTACAATGAGCAGTTCTTC. This codes for CASSLVAGSAFYNEQFF.

This rearrangement joins TRBV6-6 to TRBJ1-2, with D possibly matching TRBD1 (6 bases). The CDR3 spans 13 residues. V lost 2 bases to trimming and J lost 3 bases, with 7 bases between them. CDR1 and CDR2 (germline): MNHNY, SVGAGI (reference sequence). The DNA of the CDR3 is TGTGCCAGCAGTTACGGGGGCGACTATGGCTACACCTTC. Translating gives CASSYGGDYGYTF.

CDR3 nucleotides: TGCGCCAGCAGCCAACAGGGCTGGCAGCCCCAGCATTTT. Its translation: CASSQQGWQPQHF. The V call is TRBV4-1, the J call TRBJ1-5; TRBD1 is a possible D gene (5 bases). Trimming took off 2 bases at V and 7 bases at J, with 9 bases between the two ends. This CDR3 has 13 amino acids. Germline V gene data show CDR1 as MGHRA and CDR2 as YSYEKL.

The rearrangement uses TRBV5-1 and TRBJ2-5; 11 nucleotides align to TRBD2. In germline, CDR1 is SGHRS, CDR2 YFSETQ. This CDR3 is built from 14 residues. The V segment lost 2 bases and the J segment 3 bases; nucleotides outside the gene matches: 0. CDR3 sequence: CASSLLAGEETQYF. The CDR3 DNA reads as TGCGCCAGCAGCTTACTAGCGGGGGAAGAGACCCAGTACTTC.

This clone was seen only a few times. This chain connects TRBV6-5 to TRBJ2-7; D possibly corresponds to TRBD1 (5 bases). CDR3 length: 12 residues. The V and J ends lost 7 bases and 4 bases respectively, with 11 bases between them. Germline lookup yields CDR1 MNHEY and CDR2 SVGAGI. DNA of the CDR3: TGTGCCAGCATCGGAAGGGGTTACGAGCAGTACTTC. It encodes CASIGRGYEQYF.

The chain employs TRBV6-5 and TRBJ2-7, with 9 bases matching TRBD1. This CDR3 contains 14 residues. Germline V gives CDR1 MNHEY, CDR2 SVGAGI. V was pared by 6 bases and J by 3 bases, with 6 bases of the junction left unmatched. CDR3 bases: TGTGCCAGCAGGCGAGGACAGGGGAACTACGAGCAGTACTTC. This sequence encodes CASRRGQGNYEQYF.

J is TRBJ1-4 and V is TRBV10-3; no firm D call. CDR1 and CDR2 (germline): ENHRY, SYGVKD. The CDR3 runs to 14 residues. The germline V and J ends were trimmed by 4 bases and 1 base, with 7 bases remaining between them. The CDR3 protein is CAISAVQTNEKLFF. CDR3 coding DNA: TGTGCCATCAGTGCAGTACAAACTAATGAAAAACTGTTTTTT.

This clone appeared once. V and J are TRBV5-1 and TRBJ2-1, with TRBD1 as a possible D gene (6 bases). CDR3 size: 15 residues. V lost 0 bases and J 4 bases, leaving 11 bases between the germline ends. Germline V gene sequence: CDR1 SGHRS, CDR2 YFSETQ. Here the CDR3 reads CASSLDGQRYNEQFF. CDR3 DNA: TGCGCCAGCAGCTTGGATGGACAGCGATACAATGAGCAGTTCTTC. The full variable domain, completed using reference TRBV5-1 and TRBJ2-1, is KAGVTQTPRYLIKTRGQQVTLSCSPISGHRSVSWYQQTPGQGLQFLFEYFSETQRNKGNFPGRFSGRQFSNSRSEMNVSTLELGDSALYLCASSLDGQRYNEQFFGPGTRLTVL.

The V and J genes are TRBV11-1 and TRBJ1-2; D gene ambiguous. This CDR3 has 13 amino acids. Germline V gene sequence: CDR1 SGHAT, CDR2 FQDESV (reference sequence). V lost 1 base and J 3 bases, leaving 6 bases between the germline ends. CDR3 sequence reads: CASSLGPDYGYTF. CDR3 DNA sequence: TGTGCCAGCAGCTTAGGCCCAGACTATGGCTACACCTTC.

The CDR3 DNA reads as TGCGCCAGCAGCCAAGTTGGGGGCGGACGGGGCTACGAGCAGTACTTC. It codes for CASSQVGGGRGYEQYF. The chain is built from TRBV4-1 and TRBJ2-7; D is possibly TRBD1 (6 bases). Germline CDR1 is MGHRA and CDR2 is YSYEKL. V lost 1 base and J lost 3, with 16 bases in between. This CDR3 has 16 residues.

The genes are TRBV10-2 and TRBJ1-2, with 9 bases identical to TRBD1. Germline CDR1 is WSHSY and CDR2 is SAAADI. The CDR3 is 13 residues long. V lost 5 bases and J lost 7; bases outside the gene matches: 5. CDR3 amino acids: CASSLQGALGYTF. The CDR3 DNA reads as TGCGCCAGCAGTTTACAGGGGGCGCTTGGCTACACCTTC.

This clone came up once. The V call is TRBV3-1 (or the pseudogene TRBV3-2), the J call TRBJ1-2; TRBD1 matches 7 bases. After removal of 4 bases from V and 3 bases from J, the junction contained 5 bases not matched to a gene. The CDR3 is 14 amino acids. Germline values: CDR1 LGHDT, CDR2 YNNKEL (reference sequence). CDR3 region: CASSLGQLHYGYTF. For the CDR3, the DNA is TGTGCCAGCAGCCTGGGACAGCTCCACTATGGCTACACCTTC.

The rearrangement joins TRBV10-2 to TRBJ1-1; D not resolved. The CDR3 spans 11 residues. CDR1 and CDR2 (germline): WSHSY, SAAADI. Trimming removed 7 bases at V and 6 bases at J, with 9 bases between. CDR3 amino acids: CASIDRAEAFF. CDR3 in DNA: TGCGCCAGCATAGACCGGGCTGAAGCTTTCTTT.

V and J are TRBV27 and TRBJ2-2; 9 bases match TRBD1. The CDR3 covers 15 residues. V lost 6 bases and J lost 6; bases outside the gene matches: 8. CDR1 is MNHEY, CDR2 SMNVEV, per germline (reference sequence). The CDR3 sequence is CASREPGQGPGELFF. CDR3 DNA sequence: TGTGCCAGCAGGGAACCGGGACAGGGACCCGGGGAGCTGTTTTTT.

This CDR3 is CASSPLALAGGNNEQFF. As DNA, the CDR3 is TGTGCCAGCTCACCTCTAGCACTAGCGGGGGGGAACAATGAGCAGTTCTTC. The chain is built from TRBV18 and TRBJ2-1, with TRBD2 matching over 13 bases. The CDR3 runs 17 residues. Germline trimming cut 3 bases from V and 5 bases from J; bases unmatched to any gene: 7. CDR1 and CDR2 from the germline V gene are KGHSH and LQKENI.

This clone appeared a single time. J is TRBJ1-6 and V is TRBV28; possible D gene TRBD1, 6 bases. This CDR3 region has 19 residues. The germline gives CDR1 MDHEN, CDR2 SYDVKM. Trimming removed 3 bases at V and 7 bases at J, with 25 bases between. The CDR3 DNA reads TGTGCCAGCAGTTTCCCACCACCTGACAGGCGGGGGAGGAATTCACCCCTCCACTTT. Encoded protein: CASSFPPPDRRGRNSPLHF.

The rearrangement joins TRBV12-1 to TRBJ2-7; TRBD1 is the table's D call and was not checked against the DNA. TRBV12-1 is noted as a pseudogene. The CDR3 spans 15 residues. CDR3 nucleotides: TGTGCCAGCAGCTCTACAGGGGCCCACTCCTACGAGCAGTACTTC. Its protein product is CASSSTGAHSYEQYF.

This clone was counted once. The V and J genes are TRBV11-2 and TRBJ2-1; TRBD2 agrees at 7 bases. CDR1 is SGHAT, CDR2 FQNNGV, per germline. The CDR3 runs 15 residues. Trimming cost V 6 bases and J 6 bases; bases outside gene matches: 11. The CDR3 coding sequence is TGTGCCAGCAGACCCAACGCGGGGAGGGGCAATGAGCAGTTCTTC. Translation gives CASRPNAGRGNEQFF. Combining the CDR3 with reference TRBV11-2 and TRBJ2-1 gives the whole variable domain EAGVAQSPRYKIIEKRQSVAFWCNPISGHATLYWYQQILGQGPKLLIQFQNNGVVDDSQLPKDRFSAERLKGVDSTLKIQPAKLEDSAVYLCASRPNAGRGNEQFFGPGTRLTVL.

V and J are TRBV10-1 and TRBJ2-5; the D gene is possibly TRBD2 (6 bases). Per germline, CDR1 WNHNN and CDR2 SYGVQD (reference sequence). V gave up 0 bases and J gave up 4 bases, with 15 bases separating them. The CDR3 sequence is 16 residues long. The chain's CDR3 is CASSESRGGVAETQYF. The CDR3 coding sequence is TGCGCCAGCAGTGAGTCGCGAGGAGGGGTGGCAGAGACCCAGTACTTC.

This clone was seen more than once but under ten times. The V and J genes are TRBV28 and TRBJ1-3; tentative D call: TRBD1 (5 bases). The ends were cut back, 6 bases at V and 1 base at J, with 13 bases in the middle. The germline V gene encodes CDR1 MDHEN and CDR2 SYDVKM. This CDR3 contains 15 residues. CDR3 DNA sequence: TGTGCCAGCAGAGCCCCCGGGGGGTCTGGAAACACCATATATTTT. This codes for CASRAPGGSGNTIYF. Full variable domain (rest looked up from reference TRBV28 and TRBJ1-3): DVKVTQSSRYLVKRTGEKVFLECVQDMDHENMFWYRQDPGLGLRLIYFSYDVKMKEKGDIPEGYSVSREKKERFSLILESASTNQTSMYLCASRAPGGSGNTIYFGEGSWLTVV.

V and J are TRBV5-1 and TRBJ2-6; perhaps TRBD1 as D (5 bases). Trimming pared 8 bases from V and 1 base from J, leaving 16 bases between. Germline values: CDR1 SGHRS, CDR2 YFSETQ. The CDR3 covers 16 residues. The CDR3 DNA is TGCGCCAGTGCGTGGGGCGAACTGTCTGGGGCCAACGTCCTGACTTTC. Translation: CASAWGELSGANVLTF.

This chain links TRBV9 with TRBJ1-2, with 12 positions matching TRBD1. With 0 bases clipped from V and 8 bases from J, the junction kept 11 bases outside the gene matches. This CDR3 has 17 amino acids. Germline V gives CDR1 SGDLS, CDR2 YYNGEE. The CDR3 sequence is CASSVDPLGQGAGGYTF. The CDR3 DNA reads TGTGCCAGCAGCGTAGACCCCTTGGGACAGGGGGCGGGCGGCTACACCTTC.

This chain links TRBV2 with TRBJ2-7; 12 bases are shared with TRBD2. Germline V gene data show CDR1 as SNHLY and CDR2 as FYNNEI. Trimming took 6 bases from V and 3 from J; bases not matched to a gene: 15. There are 18 residues in the CDR3. The CDR3 region has the DNA TGTGCCAGCAGCTTTGGACTAGCGGGGTTTGCGGCCGACTACGAGCAGTACTTC. Translating it yields CASSFGLAGFAADYEQYF.

The rearrangement joins TRBV7-2 to TRBJ2-3; tentatively, D is TRBD2 (6 bases). Germline-derived CDR1 and CDR2 are SGHTA and FQGNSA. The CDR3 is 15 residues long. V was pared by 1 base and J by 1 base, with 9 bases between. This chain's CDR3 is CASSLGGARTDTQYF. The CDR3 nucleotides read TGTGCCAGCAGCTTAGGCGGGGCCCGCACAGATACGCAGTATTTT.